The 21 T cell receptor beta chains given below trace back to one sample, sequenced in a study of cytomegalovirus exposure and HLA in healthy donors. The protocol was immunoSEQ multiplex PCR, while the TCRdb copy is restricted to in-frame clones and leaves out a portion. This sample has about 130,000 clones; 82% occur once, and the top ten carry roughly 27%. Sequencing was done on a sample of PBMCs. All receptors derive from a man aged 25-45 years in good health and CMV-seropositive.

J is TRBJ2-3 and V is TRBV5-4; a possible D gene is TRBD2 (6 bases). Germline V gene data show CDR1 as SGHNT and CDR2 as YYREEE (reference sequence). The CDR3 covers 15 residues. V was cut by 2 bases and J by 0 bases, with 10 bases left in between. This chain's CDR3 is CASSLGLTSTDTQYF. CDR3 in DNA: TGTGCCAGCAGCTTAGGACTAACTAGCACAGATACGCAGTATTTT. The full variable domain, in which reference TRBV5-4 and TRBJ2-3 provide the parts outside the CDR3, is ETGVTQSPTHLIKTRGQQVTLRCSSQSGHNTVSWYQQALGQGPQFIFQYYREEENGRGNFPPRFSGLQFPNYSSELNVNALELDDSALYLCASSLGLTSTDTQYFGPGTRLTVL.

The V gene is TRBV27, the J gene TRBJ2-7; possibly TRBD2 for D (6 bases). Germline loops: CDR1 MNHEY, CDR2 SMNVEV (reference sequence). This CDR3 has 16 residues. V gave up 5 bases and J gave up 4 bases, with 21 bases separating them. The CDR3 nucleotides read TGTGCCAGCAGTGGCACCGGGACTCCAGGGATTTACGAGCAGTACTTC. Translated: CASSGTGTPGIYEQYF.

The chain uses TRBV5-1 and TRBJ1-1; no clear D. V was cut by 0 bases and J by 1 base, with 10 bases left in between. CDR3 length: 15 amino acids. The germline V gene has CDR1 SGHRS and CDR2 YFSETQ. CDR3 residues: CASSLAVPGNTEAFF. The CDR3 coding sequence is TGCGCCAGCAGCTTGGCCGTCCCGGGGAACACTGAAGCTTTCTTT.

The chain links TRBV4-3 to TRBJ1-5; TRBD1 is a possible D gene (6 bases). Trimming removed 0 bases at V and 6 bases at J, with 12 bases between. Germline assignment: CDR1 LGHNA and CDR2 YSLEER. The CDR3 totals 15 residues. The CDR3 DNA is TGCGCCAGCAGCCAAGACAGGGGATGGGGTCAGCCCCAGCATTTT. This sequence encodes CASSQDRGWGQPQHF.

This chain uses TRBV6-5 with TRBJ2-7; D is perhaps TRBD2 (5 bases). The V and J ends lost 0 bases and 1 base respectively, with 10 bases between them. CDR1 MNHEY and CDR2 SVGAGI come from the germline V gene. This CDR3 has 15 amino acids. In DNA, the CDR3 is TGTGCCAGCAGTTACTCGAGACGGGATTCCTACGAGCAGTACTTC. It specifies CASSYSRRDSYEQYF.

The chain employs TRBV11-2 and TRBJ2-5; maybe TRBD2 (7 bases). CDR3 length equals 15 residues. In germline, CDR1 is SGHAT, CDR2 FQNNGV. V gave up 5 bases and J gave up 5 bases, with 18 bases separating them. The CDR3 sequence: CASSRGAGGSETQYF. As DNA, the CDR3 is TGTGCCAGCAGCCGGGGGGCTGGGGGGTCGGAGACCCAGTACTTC.

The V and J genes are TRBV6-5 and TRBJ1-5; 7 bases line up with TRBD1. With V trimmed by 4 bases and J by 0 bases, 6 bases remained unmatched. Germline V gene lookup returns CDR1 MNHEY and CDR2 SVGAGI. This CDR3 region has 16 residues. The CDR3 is CASSSVRTGSNQPQHF. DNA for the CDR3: TGTGCCAGCAGTTCGGTTAGGACAGGTAGCAATCAGCCCCAGCATTTT.

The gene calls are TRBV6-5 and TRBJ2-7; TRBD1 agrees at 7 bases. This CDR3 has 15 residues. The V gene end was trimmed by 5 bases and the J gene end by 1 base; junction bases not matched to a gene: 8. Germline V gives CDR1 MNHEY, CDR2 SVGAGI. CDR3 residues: CASSTRPGQSYEQYF. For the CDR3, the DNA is TGTGCCAGCAGTACAAGACCGGGACAGTCCTACGAGCAGTACTTC.

The CDR3 sequence: CASSAGQGNYEQYF. CDR3 bases: TGTGCCAGTAGTGCAGGACAGGGGAACTACGAGCAGTACTTC. The chain has TRBV19 and TRBJ2-7, with 9 nucleotides matching TRBD1. CDR3 length equals 14 residues. V trimming: 5 bases; J trimming: 3 bases; junction bases outside the gene matches: 5. Germline CDR1 LNHDA, CDR2 SQIVND (reference sequence). The whole variable domain, remainder taken from reference TRBV19 and TRBJ2-7, is DGGITQSPKYLFRKEGQNVTLSCEQNLNHDAMYWYRQDPGQGLRLIYYSQIVNDFQKGDIAEGYSVSREKKESFPLTVTSAQKNPTAFYLCASSAGQGNYEQYFGPGTRLTVT.

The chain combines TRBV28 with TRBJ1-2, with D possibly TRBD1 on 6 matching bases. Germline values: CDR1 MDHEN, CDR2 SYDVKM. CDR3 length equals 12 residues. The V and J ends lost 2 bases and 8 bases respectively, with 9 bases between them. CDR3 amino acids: CASSLEGGGYTF. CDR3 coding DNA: TGTGCCAGCAGTTTAGAAGGGGGAGGCTACACCTTC.

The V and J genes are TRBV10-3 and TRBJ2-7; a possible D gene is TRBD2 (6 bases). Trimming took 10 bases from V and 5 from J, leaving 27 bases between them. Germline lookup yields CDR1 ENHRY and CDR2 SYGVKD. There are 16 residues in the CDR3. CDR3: CATGESPMTRHHEQYF. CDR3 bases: TGTGCCACGGGGGAATCGCCGATGACCAGGCACCACGAGCAGTACTTC.

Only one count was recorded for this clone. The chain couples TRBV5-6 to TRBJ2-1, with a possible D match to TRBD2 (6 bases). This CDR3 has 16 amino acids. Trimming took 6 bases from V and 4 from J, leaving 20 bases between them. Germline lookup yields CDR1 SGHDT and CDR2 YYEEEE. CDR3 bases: TGTGCCAGCATCCCAGGGAGGCAGAACTTGTACAATGAGCAGTTCTTC. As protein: CASIPGRQNLYNEQFF. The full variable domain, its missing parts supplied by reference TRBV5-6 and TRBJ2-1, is DAGVTQSPTHLIKTRGQQVTLRCSPKSGHDTVSWYQQALGQGPQFIFQYYEEEERQRGNFPDRFSGHQFPNYSSELNVNALLLGDSALYLCASIPGRQNLYNEQFFGPGTRLTVL.

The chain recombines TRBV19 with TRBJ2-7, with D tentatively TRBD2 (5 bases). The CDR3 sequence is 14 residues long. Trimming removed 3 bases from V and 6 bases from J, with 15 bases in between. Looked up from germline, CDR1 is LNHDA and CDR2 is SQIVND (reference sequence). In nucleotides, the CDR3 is TGTGCCAGTAGTATCCGGGATCGTATCCGCGAGCAGTACTTC. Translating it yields CASSIRDRIREQYF.

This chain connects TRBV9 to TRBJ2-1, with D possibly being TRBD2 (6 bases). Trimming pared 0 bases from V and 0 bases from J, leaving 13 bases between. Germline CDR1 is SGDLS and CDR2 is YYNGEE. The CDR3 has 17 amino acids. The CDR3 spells CASSVVAGISSYNEQFF. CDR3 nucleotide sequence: TGTGCCAGCAGCGTAGTGGCGGGGATCAGCTCCTACAATGAGCAGTTCTTC. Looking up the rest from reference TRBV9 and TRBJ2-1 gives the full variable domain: DSGVTQTPKHLITATGQRVTLRCSPRSGDLSVYWYQQSLDQGLQFLIQYYNGEERAKGNILERFSAQQFPDLHSELNLSSLELGDSALYFCASSVVAGISSYNEQFFGPGTRLTVL.

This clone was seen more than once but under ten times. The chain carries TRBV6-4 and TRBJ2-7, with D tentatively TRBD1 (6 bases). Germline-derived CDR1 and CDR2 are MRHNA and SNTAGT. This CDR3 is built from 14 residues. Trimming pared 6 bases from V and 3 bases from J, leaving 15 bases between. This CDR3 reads CASREDSPYYEQYF. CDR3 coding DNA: TGTGCCAGCAGGGAGGACAGCCCTTACTACGAGCAGTACTTC.

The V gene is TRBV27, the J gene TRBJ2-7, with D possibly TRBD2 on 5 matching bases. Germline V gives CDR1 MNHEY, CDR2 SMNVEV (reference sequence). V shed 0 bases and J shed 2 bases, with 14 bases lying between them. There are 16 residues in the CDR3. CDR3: CASSLSEGRVAYEQYF. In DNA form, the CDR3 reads TGTGCCAGCAGTTTATCCGAGGGAAGGGTCGCCTACGAGCAGTACTTC.

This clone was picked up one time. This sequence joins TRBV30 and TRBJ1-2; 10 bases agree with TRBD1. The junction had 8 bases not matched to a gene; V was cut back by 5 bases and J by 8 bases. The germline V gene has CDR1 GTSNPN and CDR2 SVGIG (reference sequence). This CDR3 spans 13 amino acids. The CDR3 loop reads CAWVTGTGAGYTF. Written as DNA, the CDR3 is TGTGCCTGGGTCACCGGGACAGGGGCCGGCTACACCTTC. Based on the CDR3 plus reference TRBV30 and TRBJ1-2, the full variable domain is SQTIHQWPATLVQPVGSPLSLECTVEGTSNPNLYWYRQAAGRGLQLLFYSVGIGQISSEVPQNLSASRPQDRQFILSSKKLLLSDSGFYLCAWVTGTGAGYTFGSGTRLTVV.

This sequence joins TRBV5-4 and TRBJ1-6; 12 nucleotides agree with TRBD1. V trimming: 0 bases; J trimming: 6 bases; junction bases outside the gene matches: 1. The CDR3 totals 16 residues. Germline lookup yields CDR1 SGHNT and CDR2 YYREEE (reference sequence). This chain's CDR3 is CASSLVGQGANSPLHF. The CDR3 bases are TGTGCCAGCAGCTTGGTGGGACAGGGGGCTAATTCACCCCTCCACTTT.

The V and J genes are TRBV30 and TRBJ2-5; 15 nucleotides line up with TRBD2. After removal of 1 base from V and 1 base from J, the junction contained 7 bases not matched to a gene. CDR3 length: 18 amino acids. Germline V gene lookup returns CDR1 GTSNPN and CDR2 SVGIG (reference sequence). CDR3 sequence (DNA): TGTGCCTGGAGTGCACGACGGACTAGCGGGAGGGCCCAAGAGACCCAGTACTTC. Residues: CAWSARRTSGRAQETQYF.

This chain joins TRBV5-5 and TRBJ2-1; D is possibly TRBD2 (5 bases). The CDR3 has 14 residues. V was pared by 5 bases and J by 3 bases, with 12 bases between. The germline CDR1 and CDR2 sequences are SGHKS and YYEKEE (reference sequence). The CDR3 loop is CASRFQTNYNEQFF. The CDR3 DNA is TGTGCCAGCAGATTTCAGACTAACTACAATGAGCAGTTCTTC.

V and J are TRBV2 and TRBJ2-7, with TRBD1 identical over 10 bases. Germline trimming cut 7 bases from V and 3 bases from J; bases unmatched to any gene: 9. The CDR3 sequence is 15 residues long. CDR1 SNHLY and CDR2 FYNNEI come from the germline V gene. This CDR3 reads CASTTGRTGGYEQYF. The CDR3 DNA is TGTGCCAGCACCACGGGCCGGACAGGGGGCTACGAGCAGTACTTC. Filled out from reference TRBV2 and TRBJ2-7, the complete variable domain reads EPEVTQTPSHQVTQMGQEVILRCVPISNHLYFYWYRQILGQKVEFLVSFYNNEISEKSEIFDDQFSVERPDGSNFTLKIRSTKLEDSAMYFCASTTGRTGGYEQYFGPGTRLTVT.